The rows below give T cell receptor beta chains drawn from one sample of a study of tumor-infiltrating lymphocytes in primary liver carcinoma. MiXCR was run by TCRdb on the multiplex PCR reads, yielding one entry per CDR3 protein. The sample includes 310,000 or so distinct CDR3 sequences, around three fifths seen only once; the top ten take about 6.1%. What was sequenced was peripheral blood. The source is a man in his forties with primary liver carcinoma and hepatitis B virus infection. Both conserved end residues are trimmed from each CDR3.

v_call,cdr3_aa
TRBV11-3,ASSRDVGGMY
TRBV24-1,ATSDSDRGNNEQF
TRBV10-3,AIQEGGVNTEAF
TRBV5-1,ASSRLAGGEQF
TRBV5-4,ASSLARDRGFNEQF
TRBV6-5,ASSKDLAGDSYNEQF
TRBV28,ASSLRTGGDEQLF
TRBV12-3/TRBV12-4,ASSTTGTGGLYEQY
TRBV11-2,ASRGIMGNEQF
TRBV5-6,ASSSTGGDQETQY
TRBV6-1,ASSLTPFPNTGELF
TRBV6-2/TRBV6-3,ASLTGTAYNEQF
TRBV19,ASATGGRSSYEQY
TRBV4-3,ASIQDHWSYEQY
TRBV5-8,ASSLGTSMAEQF
TRBV28,ASSEIDGPQH
TRBV11-2,ASSVTSGLGEAQY
TRBV5-4,VSSRIREEKLF
TRBV5-6,AILDRYTDTQY
TRBV29-1,SGRLAGGIGNGQF
TRBV5-6,ASSYGNWGSNQPQH
TRBV10-3,AISEAGRERETQY
TRBV11-2,ASSLSLWDEQF
TRBV6-5,ATSYSNGNQPQY
TRBV29-1,SYWANGAIETQY
TRBV12-3/TRBV12-4,ASSRDPLHTDTQY
TRBV4-1,ASSQEVGWDTDTQY
TRBV28,ASSLLDGNQPQH
TRBV11-2,ASSILGEWVFVAANTGELF
TRBV28,ASSFIRRSPLH
TRBV4-3,TSSQGLGETQY
TRBV11-3,ASGFGTGYNEQV
TRBV28,ASSFGRGRVEEQH
TRBV11-2,ASGPGLAGRQETQY
TRBV6-1,ASSEEGQLLNSLLH
TRBV11-1,ASSLGSYYSNEQF
TRBV11-2,ASILGGDTEAF
TRBV20-1,SASSGPRNIQY
TRBV10-3,ASQAGESYNEQF
TRBV10-3,AISAGQVNGASVLT
TRBV4-1,ASNQGGWSDTQY
TRBV29-1,SVELSSEEEETQY
TRBV7-9,ASSSYGNYEQY